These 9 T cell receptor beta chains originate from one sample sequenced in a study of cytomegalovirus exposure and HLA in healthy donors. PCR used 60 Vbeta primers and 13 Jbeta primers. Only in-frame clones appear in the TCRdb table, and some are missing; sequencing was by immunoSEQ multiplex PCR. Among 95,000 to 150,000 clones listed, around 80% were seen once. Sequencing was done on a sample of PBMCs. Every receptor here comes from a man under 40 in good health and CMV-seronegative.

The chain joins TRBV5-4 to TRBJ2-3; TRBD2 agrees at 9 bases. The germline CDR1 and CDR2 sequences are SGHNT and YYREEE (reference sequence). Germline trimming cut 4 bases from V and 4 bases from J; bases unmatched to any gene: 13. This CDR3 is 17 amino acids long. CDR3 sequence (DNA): TGTGCCAGCAGCGACGACGAGCGGGGGGTCGAGCCAGATACGCAGTATTTT. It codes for CASSDDERGVEPDTQYF.

The chain's CDR3 is CASSLLWQGAEDEQFF. CDR3 DNA: TGTGCCAGCAGCTTGTTGTGGCAGGGGGCGGAGGATGAGCAGTTCTTC. The chain carries TRBV5-4 and TRBJ2-1, with TRBD1 identical over 8 bases. The CDR3 sequence is 16 residues long. Germline V gives CDR1 SGHNT, CDR2 YYREEE (reference sequence). Unmatched junction bases numbered 11, after V lost 1 base and J lost 8 bases. The complete variable domain, with remaining parts taken from reference TRBV5-4 and TRBJ2-1, reads ETGVTQSPTHLIKTRGQQVTLRCSSQSGHNTVSWYQQALGQGPQFIFQYYREEENGRGNFPPRFSGLQFPNYSSELNVNALELDDSALYLCASSLLWQGAEDEQFFGPGTRLTVL.

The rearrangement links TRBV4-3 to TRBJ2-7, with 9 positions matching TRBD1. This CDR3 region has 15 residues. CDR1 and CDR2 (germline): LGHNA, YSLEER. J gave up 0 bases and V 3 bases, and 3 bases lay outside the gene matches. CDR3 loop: CASSQDRGGSYEQYF. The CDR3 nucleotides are TGCGCCAGCAGCCAGGACAGGGGAGGCTCCTACGAGCAGTACTTC.

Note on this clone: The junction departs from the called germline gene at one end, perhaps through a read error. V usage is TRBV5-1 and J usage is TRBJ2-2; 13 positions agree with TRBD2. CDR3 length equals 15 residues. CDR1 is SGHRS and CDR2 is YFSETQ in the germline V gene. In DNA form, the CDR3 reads TGCGCCAGCAGCCCTAGACTAGCGGGGGGCCCTCCCAGAAATTTT. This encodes CASSPRLAGGPPRNF.

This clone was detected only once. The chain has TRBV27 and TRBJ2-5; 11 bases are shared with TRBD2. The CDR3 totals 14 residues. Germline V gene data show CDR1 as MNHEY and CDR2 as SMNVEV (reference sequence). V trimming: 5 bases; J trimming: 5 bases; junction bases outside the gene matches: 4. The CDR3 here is CASSRVAGGETQYF. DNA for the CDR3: TGTGCCAGCAGTCGAGTAGCGGGGGGGGAGACCCAGTACTTC.

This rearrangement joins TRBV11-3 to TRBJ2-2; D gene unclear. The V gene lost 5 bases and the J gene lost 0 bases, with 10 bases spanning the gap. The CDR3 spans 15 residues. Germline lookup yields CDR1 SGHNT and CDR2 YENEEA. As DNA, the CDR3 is TGTGCCAGCAGCCGGGTTGCAGCGAACACCGGGGAGCTGTTTTTT. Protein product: CASSRVAANTGELFF. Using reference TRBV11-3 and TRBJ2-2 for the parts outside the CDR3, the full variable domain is EAGVVQSPRYKIIEKKQPVAFWCNPISGHNTLYWYLQNLGQGPELLIRYENEEAVDDSQLPKDRFSAERLKGVDSTLKIQPAELGDSAVYLCASSRVAANTGELFFGEGSRLTVL.

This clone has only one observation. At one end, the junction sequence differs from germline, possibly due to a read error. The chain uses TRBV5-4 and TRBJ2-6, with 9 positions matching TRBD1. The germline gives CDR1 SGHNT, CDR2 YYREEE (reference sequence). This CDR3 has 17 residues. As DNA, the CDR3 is TGTGCCAGCAGCCCTGGGACAGGGATCGGCGGGGCCAACGGCCTGACTTTC. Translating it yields CASSPGTGIGGANGLTF.

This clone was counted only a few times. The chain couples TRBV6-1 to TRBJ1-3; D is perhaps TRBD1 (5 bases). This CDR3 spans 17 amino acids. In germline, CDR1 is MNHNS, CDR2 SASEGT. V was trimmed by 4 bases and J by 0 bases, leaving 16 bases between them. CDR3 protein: CASSALKQAFSGNTIYF. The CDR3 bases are TGTGCCAGCAGTGCCTTAAAACAGGCCTTCTCTGGAAACACCATATATTTT.

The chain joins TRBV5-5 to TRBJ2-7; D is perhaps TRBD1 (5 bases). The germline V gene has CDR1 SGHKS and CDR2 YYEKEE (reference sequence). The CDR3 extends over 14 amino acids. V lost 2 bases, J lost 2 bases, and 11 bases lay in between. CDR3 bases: TGTGCCAGCAGCTTTTGGAAAGGGGCCTACGAGCAGTACTTC. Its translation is CASSFWKGAYEQYF.